This T cell receptor (beta chain) stems from a study of breast tumors, draining lymph nodes, adjacent tissues. TCRdb re-analysed the multiplex PCR reads in MiXCR, keeping a single row per CDR3 protein. The top ten hold more than 20% of the sample, which has tens of thousands of distinct CDR3 sequences, 60% to 70% seen once. V was clipped by 6 bases and J by 1 base; unmatched bases: 7. Germline V gene sequence: CDR1 DFQATT, CDR2 SNEGSKA (reference sequence). The CDR3 has 15 amino acids. Source material: tumor-adjacent breast tissue. The chain is built from TRBV20-1 and TRBJ2-3; 10 nucleotides agree with TRBD2. The clonotype originates from a female donor with breast cancer. Some clones in this sample may be carry-over from other donors' samples. The CDR3 is CSAGEREGGTDTQYF. The CDR3, as DNA: TGCAGTGCAGGGGAGCGGGAGGGTGGCACAGATACGCAGTATTTT.